These 5 T cell receptor beta chains originate from one sample sequenced in a study of early T cells in non-severe SARS-CoV-2 infection. TCRdb re-derived calls from the 5' RACE reads in MiXCR, one entry per CDR3 protein. The repertoire has about 98,000 distinct CDR3 sequences, roughly 9.6% of them found once; the top ten carry around 4.7%. The sample was whole blood. These receptors originate from an adult who was a healthcare worker with PCR-confirmed SARS-CoV-2 infection or an uninfected control (not recorded which).

Many counts were recorded for this clonotype. The V gene is TRBV7-2, the J gene TRBJ1-1, with D possibly TRBD1 on 5 matching bases. The V end lost 7 bases, the J end lost 1 base, and 16 bases lay between the germline ends. The germline CDR1 and CDR2 sequences are SGHTA and FQGNSA. The CDR3 sequence is 15 residues long. Written as DNA, the CDR3 is TGTGCCAGCACCCCCACCAGCCAGGGGAACACTGAAGCTTTCTTT. It specifies CASTPTSQGNTEAFF.

This clonotype was seen repeatedly, ten times or more. This chain joins TRBV7-9 and TRBJ1-4; D is unclear. V lost 1 base to trimming and J lost 5 bases, with 2 bases between them. Germline CDR1 reads SEHNR; CDR2 reads FQNEAQ (reference sequence). This CDR3 contains 12 residues. This chain's CDR3 is CASSLGNEKLFF. Written as DNA, the CDR3 is TGTGCCAGCAGCTTAGGGAATGAAAAACTGTTTTTT.

This clonotype was recorded a few times. This chain connects TRBV14 to TRBJ1-5; possibly TRBD1 for D (5 bases). The CDR3 loop spans 14 amino acids. Deletions cut 0 bases from V and 5 bases from J, with 8 bases between. Germline V gives CDR1 SGHDN, CDR2 FVKESK. CDR3 DNA sequence: TGTGCCAGCAGCCAAGACGGGACCTATCAGCCCCAGCATTTT. Translated: CASSQDGTYQPQHF.

This clonotype has a handful of counts. V and J are TRBV30 and TRBJ1-1; no clear D. V was trimmed by 5 bases and J by 1 base, leaving 17 bases between them. The CDR3 runs 15 residues. Germline lookup yields CDR1 GTSNPN and CDR2 SVGIG (reference sequence). The CDR3 DNA reads as TGTGCCTGGTACCAACCTCCCCGGAAGAACACTGAAGCTTTCTTT. Residues: CAWYQPPRKNTEAFF.

The CDR3 DNA follows: TGTGCCAGCAGCCTAGGGGATACTGAAGCTTTCTTT. Its translation: CASSLGDTEAFF. The J gene is TRBJ1-1, the V gene TRBV12-3 or TRBV12-4; maybe TRBD1 (5 bases). The CDR3 spans 12 residues. V lost 6 bases, J lost 5 bases, and 10 bases lay in between.